Below are 19 T cell receptor beta chains sequenced from a single sample in a study of T cell responses to AZD1222 COVID-19 vaccine. Using immunoSEQ multiplex PCR, the repertoire was profiled, and TCRdb retains in-frame clones only, with some absent. The sample shows roughly 70,000 clones, around 85% of them seen only once. Here the sequenced sample was peripheral blood, taken on day 0 of AZD1222 vaccination. The receptor source for this set is an adult in good health.

This sequence joins TRBV6-6 and TRBJ2-1, with a weak D call TRBD2 (6 bases). The CDR3 contains 16 residues. CDR1 is MNHNY and CDR2 is SVGAGI in the germline V gene (reference sequence). V lost 0 bases to trimming and J lost 9 bases, with 18 bases between them. CDR3 coding DNA: TGTGCCAGCAGTTACTCCCGGCGGGAAGGGTTTGGTGAGCAGTTCTTC. This gives the protein CASSYSRREGFGEQFF.

J is TRBJ2-3 and V is TRBV19; 10 bases are shared with TRBD2. The CDR3 runs to 15 residues. CDR1 and CDR2 from the germline V gene are LNHDA and SQIVND (reference sequence). V was clipped by 5 bases and J by 6 bases; unmatched bases: 8. CDR3 sequence: CASSLSGGGADTQYF. In nucleotides, the CDR3 is TGTGCCAGTAGTTTGAGCGGGGGGGGAGCCGATACGCAGTATTTT.

The J gene is TRBJ2-7, the V gene TRBV23-1; TRBD1 matches 7 bases. TRBV23-1 is filed as an ORF, its function uncertain. The V segment lost 0 bases and the J segment 0 bases; nucleotides outside the gene matches: 17. CDR3 length: 20 residues. CDR3 DNA sequence: TGCGCCAGCAGTCAATCGGATGGTCGGGTAGTCGGGACAGTCTCCTACGAGCAGTACTTC. It specifies CASSQSDGRVVGTVSYEQYF.

The V gene is TRBV6-1, the J gene TRBJ2-2; 9 positions agree with TRBD1. V shed 2 bases and J 9 bases; nucleotides not matched to a gene: 4. The CDR3 has 14 amino acids. Germline CDR1 is MNHNS and CDR2 is SASEGT. This CDR3 reads CASSEFGTGRELFF. In DNA form, the CDR3 reads TGTGCCAGCAGTGAATTCGGGACAGGGAGGGAGCTGTTTTTT.

This chain uses TRBV19 with TRBJ2-5; D might be TRBD2 (6 bases). Germline lookup yields CDR1 LNHDA and CDR2 SQIVND (reference sequence). This CDR3 spans 14 amino acids. V gave up 3 bases and J gave up 3 bases, with 11 bases separating them. The CDR3 is CASSISGRKETQYF. Written as DNA, the CDR3 is TGTGCCAGTAGTATTTCTGGGAGGAAAGAGACCCAGTACTTC. The whole variable domain, remainder taken from reference TRBV19 and TRBJ2-5, is DGGITQSPKYLFRKEGQNVTLSCEQNLNHDAMYWYRQDPGQGLRLIYYSQIVNDFQKGDIAEGYSVSREKKESFPLTVTSAQKNPTAFYLCASSISGRKETQYFGPGTRLLVL.

The CDR3 nucleotides read TGTGCGCAGAGGCGGGGGGGACCCCTCCACTTT. Translating gives CAQRRGGPLHF. The chain links TRBV30 to TRBJ1-6, with a tentative D call TRBD1 (5 bases). This CDR3 is 11 amino acids long. CDR1 is GTSNPN, CDR2 SVGIG, per germline (reference sequence).

V gene TRBV18 combines with J gene TRBJ2-1; 9 bases agree with TRBD2. CDR3 length: 16 residues. V dropped 0 bases and J dropped 5; count of bases not matched to a gene: 5. Germline CDR1 KGHSH, CDR2 LQKENI. CDR3 nucleotide sequence: TGTGCCAGCTCACCACCGAACCTAGCGGGGCACAATGAGCAGTTCTTC. Translation gives CASSPPNLAGHNEQFF. Together with reference TRBV18 and TRBJ2-1, the CDR3 gives the full variable domain: NAGVMQNPRHLVRRRGQEARLRCSPMKGHSHVYWYRQLPEEGLKFMVYLQKENIIDESGMPKERFSAEFPKEGPSILRIQQVVRGDSAAYFCASSPPNLAGHNEQFFGPGTRLTVL.

In DNA, the CDR3 is TGTGCCAGCAGCTCCTTAGGGCAGTATGAGCAGTTCTTC. It translates to CASSSLGQYEQFF. This chain connects TRBV11-2 to TRBJ2-1; D remains ambiguous. The CDR3 covers 13 residues. In germline, CDR1 is SGHAT, CDR2 FQNNGV. Trimming left V 4 bases short and J 8 bases short, with 12 bases between.

The chain joins TRBV18 to TRBJ1-4; D gene uncertain. This CDR3 is 15 amino acids long. The ends were cut back, 4 bases at V and 0 bases at J, with 9 bases in the middle. Germline-derived CDR1 and CDR2 are KGHSH and LQKENI. The CDR3 loop reads CASSQASTTNEKLFF. The CDR3, as DNA: TGTGCCAGCTCACAGGCATCCACAACTAATGAAAAACTGTTTTTT.

The gene calls are TRBV5-1 and TRBJ1-5; 12 bases are shared with TRBD1. The CDR3 contains 15 residues. The V segment lost 4 bases and the J segment 5 bases; nucleotides outside the gene matches: 4. Germline CDR1 reads SGHRS; CDR2 reads YFSETQ. CDR3 in amino acids: CASSPGTGGDQPQHF. The DNA for the CDR3 is TGCGCCAGCAGCCCGGGGACAGGGGGCGATCAGCCCCAGCATTTT.

The chain couples TRBV3-1 (or the pseudogene TRBV3-2) to TRBJ2-3; no clear D gene. This CDR3 spans 15 amino acids. The V gene's germline CDR1 is LGHDT and CDR2 YNNKEL (reference sequence). Trimming shortened V by 4 bases and J by 3 bases, and 14 bases separated the two germline ends. CDR3 protein: CASSRQQNPTDTQYF. The DNA of the CDR3 is TGTGCCAGCAGCCGGCAGCAGAACCCAACAGATACGCAGTATTTT.

Only one count was recorded for this clone. The chain combines TRBV3-1 (or the pseudogene TRBV3-2) with TRBJ1-3; D is uncertain. The CDR3 is 14 residues long. The germline V and J ends were trimmed by 4 bases and 4 bases, with 11 bases remaining between them. From germline, CDR1 is LGHDT and CDR2 YNNKEL (reference sequence). Here the CDR3 reads CASSPKLGGNTIYF. In DNA, the CDR3 is TGTGCCAGCAGCCCCAAATTAGGGGGAAACACCATATATTTT.

The chain links TRBV5-1 to TRBJ2-2; D remains unclear. This CDR3 is built from 14 residues. Germline values: CDR1 SGHRS, CDR2 YFSETQ. Trimming shortened V by 4 bases and J by 6 bases, and 13 bases separated the two germline ends. The DNA for the CDR3 is TGCGCCAGCAGCCACGATGACTCTGCCGGGGAGCTGTTTTTT. It is translated as CASSHDDSAGELFF.

The gene calls are TRBV18 and TRBJ1-1; tentative D call: TRBD1 (5 bases). This CDR3 comprises 13 residues. V was cut by 6 bases and J by 1 base, with 9 bases left in between. Germline-derived CDR1 and CDR2 are KGHSH and LQKENI. The CDR3 sequence: CASSFGGNTEAFF. CDR3 sequence (DNA): TGTGCCAGCTCCTTCGGGGGGAACACTGAAGCTTTCTTT.

The chain employs TRBV3-1 (or the pseudogene TRBV3-2) and TRBJ2-5; 11 bases line up with TRBD2. There are 16 residues in the CDR3. The V and J ends lost 1 base and 5 bases, in that order; junction bases with no gene match: 6. From germline, CDR1 is LGHDT and CDR2 YNNKEL (reference sequence). The DNA for the CDR3 is TGTGCCAGCAGCCAAGTTAGCGGGGGGGCCAGTGAGACCCAGTACTTC. Translating it yields CASSQVSGGASETQYF.

This clone has just one count. Other DNA sequences in the sample encode the same CDR3. The rearrangement joins TRBV7-8 to TRBJ1-1, with D possibly matching TRBD1 (6 bases). Trimming removed 0 bases at V and 8 bases at J, with 10 bases between. From germline, CDR1 is SGHVS and CDR2 FQNEAQ. The CDR3 totals 13 residues. In nucleotides, the CDR3 is TGTGCCAGCAGCTTAGCCGGACAGCCGGAAGCTTTCTTT. This encodes CASSLAGQPEAFF.

The rearrangement uses TRBV9 and TRBJ1-3; no definite D call. V gave up 2 bases and J gave up 4 bases, with 7 bases separating them. There are 13 residues in the CDR3. Germline CDR1 is SGDLS and CDR2 is YYNGEE. The CDR3 loop is CASSVERGNTIYF. CDR3 nucleotide sequence: TGTGCCAGCAGCGTCGAAAGGGGAAACACCATATATTTT.

This chain links TRBV5-6 with TRBJ2-1; a possible D gene is TRBD2 (6 bases). The CDR3 totals 12 residues. Trimming removed 7 bases from V and 8 bases from J, with 13 bases in between. CDR1 is SGHDT and CDR2 is YYEEEE in the germline V gene. CDR3 residues: CASANGGYEQFF. DNA for the CDR3: TGTGCCAGCGCCAATGGGGGGTATGAGCAGTTCTTC.

This CDR3 is CASSPGLQASTDTQYF. The CDR3 DNA sequence: TGCGCCAGCAGCCCTGGACTGCAGGCTAGCACAGATACGCAGTATTTT. The chain combines TRBV5-1 with TRBJ2-3; the D gene is possibly TRBD2 (5 bases). Germline assignment: CDR1 SGHRS and CDR2 YFSETQ. The V end was cut by 4 bases, the J end by 0 bases, with 15 bases between. The CDR3 sequence is 16 residues long.